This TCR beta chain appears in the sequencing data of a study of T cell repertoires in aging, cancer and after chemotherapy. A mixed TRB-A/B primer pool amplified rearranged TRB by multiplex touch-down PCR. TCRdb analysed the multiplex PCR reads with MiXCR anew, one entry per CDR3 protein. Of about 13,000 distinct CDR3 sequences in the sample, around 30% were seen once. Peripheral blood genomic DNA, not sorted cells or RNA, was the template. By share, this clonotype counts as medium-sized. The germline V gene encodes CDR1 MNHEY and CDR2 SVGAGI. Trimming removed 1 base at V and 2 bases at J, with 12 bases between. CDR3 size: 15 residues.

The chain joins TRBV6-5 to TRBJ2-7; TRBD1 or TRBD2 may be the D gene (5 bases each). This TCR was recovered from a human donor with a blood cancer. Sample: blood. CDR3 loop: CASSYWHGTTYEQYF. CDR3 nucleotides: TGTGCCAGCAGTTACTGGCACGGGACGACCTACGAGCAGTACTTC.